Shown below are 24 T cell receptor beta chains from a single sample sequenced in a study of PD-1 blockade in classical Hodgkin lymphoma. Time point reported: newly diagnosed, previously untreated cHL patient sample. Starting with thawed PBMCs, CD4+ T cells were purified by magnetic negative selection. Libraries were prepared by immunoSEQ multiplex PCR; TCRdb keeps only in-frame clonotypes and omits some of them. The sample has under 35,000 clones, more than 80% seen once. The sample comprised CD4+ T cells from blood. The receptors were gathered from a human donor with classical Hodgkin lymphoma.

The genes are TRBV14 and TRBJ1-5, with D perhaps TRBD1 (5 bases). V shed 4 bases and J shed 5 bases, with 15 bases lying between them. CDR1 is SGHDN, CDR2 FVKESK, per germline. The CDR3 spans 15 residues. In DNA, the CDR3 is TGTGCCAGCAGCCTGAACCCAGGGAATTATCAGCCCCAGCATTTT. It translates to CASSLNPGNYQPQHF.

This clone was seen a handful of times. This chain's CDR3 is CASSFITGRGDGYTF. CDR3 DNA sequence: TGCGCCAGCAGTTTCATCACAGGCAGGGGGGACGGCTACACCTTC. This sequence joins TRBV5-1 and TRBJ1-2, with TRBD1 identical over 7 bases. CDR1 is SGHRS, CDR2 YFSETQ, per germline. This CDR3 region has 15 residues. V dropped 5 bases and J dropped 8; count of bases not matched to a gene: 15. Full variable domain (remainder filled in from reference TRBV5-1 and TRBJ1-2): KAGVTQTPRYLIKTRGQQVTLSCSPISGHRSVSWYQQTPGQGLQFLFEYFSETQRNKGNFPGRFSGRQFSNSRSEMNVSTLELGDSALYLCASSFITGRGDGYTFGSGTRLTVV.

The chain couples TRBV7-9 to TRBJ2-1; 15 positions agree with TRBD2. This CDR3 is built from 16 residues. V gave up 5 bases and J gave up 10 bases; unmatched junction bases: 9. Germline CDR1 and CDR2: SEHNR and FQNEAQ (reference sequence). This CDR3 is CASSRGLAGGLGEQFF. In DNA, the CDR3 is TGTGCCAGCAGCAGAGGACTAGCGGGAGGGTTGGGCGAGCAGTTCTTC.

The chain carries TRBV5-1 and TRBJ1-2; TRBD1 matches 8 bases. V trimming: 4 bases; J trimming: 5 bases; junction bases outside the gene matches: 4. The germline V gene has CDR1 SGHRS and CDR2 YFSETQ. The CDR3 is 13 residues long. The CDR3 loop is CASSEGQGYGYTF. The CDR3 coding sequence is TGCGCCAGCAGCGAAGGACAGGGTTATGGCTACACCTTC.

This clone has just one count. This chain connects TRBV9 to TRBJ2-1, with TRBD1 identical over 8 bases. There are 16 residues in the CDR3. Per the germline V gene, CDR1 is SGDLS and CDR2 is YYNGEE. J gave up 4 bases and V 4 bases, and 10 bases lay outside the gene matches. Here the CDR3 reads CASSTTTGAAYNEQFF. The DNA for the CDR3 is TGTGCCAGCAGCACGACGACAGGGGCGGCTTACAATGAGCAGTTCTTC.

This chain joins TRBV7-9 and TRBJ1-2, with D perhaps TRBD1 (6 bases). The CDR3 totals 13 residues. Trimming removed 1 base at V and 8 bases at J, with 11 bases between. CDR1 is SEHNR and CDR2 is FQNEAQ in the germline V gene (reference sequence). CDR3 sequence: CASSLEQGHGYTF. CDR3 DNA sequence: TGTGCCAGCAGCTTAGAACAGGGTCACGGCTACACCTTC.

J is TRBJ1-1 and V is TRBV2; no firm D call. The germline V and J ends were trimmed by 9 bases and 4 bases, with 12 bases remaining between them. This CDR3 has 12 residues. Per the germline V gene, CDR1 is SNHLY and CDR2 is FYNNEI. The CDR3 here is CASHPGFTEAFF. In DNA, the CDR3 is TGTGCCAGTCACCCCGGGTTCACTGAAGCTTTCTTT.

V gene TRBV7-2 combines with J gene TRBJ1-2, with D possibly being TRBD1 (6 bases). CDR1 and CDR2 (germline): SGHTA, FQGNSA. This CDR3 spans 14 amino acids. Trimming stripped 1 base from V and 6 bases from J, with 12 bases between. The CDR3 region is CASSLDREGDGYTF. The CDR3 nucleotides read TGTGCCAGCAGCTTAGACAGGGAGGGTGATGGCTACACCTTC.

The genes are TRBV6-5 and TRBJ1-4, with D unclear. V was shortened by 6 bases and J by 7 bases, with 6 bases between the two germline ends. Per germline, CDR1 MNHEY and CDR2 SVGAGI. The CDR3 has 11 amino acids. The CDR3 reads CASRTGEKLFF. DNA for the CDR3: TGTGCCAGCAGGACGGGTGAAAAACTGTTTTTT.

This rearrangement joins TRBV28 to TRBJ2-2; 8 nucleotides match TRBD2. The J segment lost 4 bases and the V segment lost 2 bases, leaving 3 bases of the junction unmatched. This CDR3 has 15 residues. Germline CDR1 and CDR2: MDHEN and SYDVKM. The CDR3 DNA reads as TGTGCCAGCAGTTTAGCGGGAGGTCGCACCGGGGAGCTGTTTTTT. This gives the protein CASSLAGGRTGELFF.

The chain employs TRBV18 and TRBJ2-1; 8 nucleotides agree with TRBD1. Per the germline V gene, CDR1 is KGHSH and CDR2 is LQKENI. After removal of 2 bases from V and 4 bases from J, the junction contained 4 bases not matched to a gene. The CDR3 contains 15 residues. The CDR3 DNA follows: TGTGCCAGCTCACCAAACAGGGGGTCTTACAATGAGCAGTTCTTC. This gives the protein CASSPNRGSYNEQFF.

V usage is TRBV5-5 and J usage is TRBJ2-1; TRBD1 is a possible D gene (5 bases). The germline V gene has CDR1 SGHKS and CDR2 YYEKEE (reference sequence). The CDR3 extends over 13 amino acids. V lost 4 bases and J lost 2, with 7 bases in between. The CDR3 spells CASSQDTYNEQFF. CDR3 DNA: TGTGCCAGCAGCCAGGACACCTACAATGAGCAGTTCTTC.

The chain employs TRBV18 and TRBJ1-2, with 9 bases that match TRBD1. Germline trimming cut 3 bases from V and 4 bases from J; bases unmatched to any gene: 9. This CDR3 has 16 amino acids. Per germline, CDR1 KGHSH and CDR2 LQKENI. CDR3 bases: TGTGCCAGCTCACCTGGGACAGGGATACTCGGCTATGGCTACACCTTC. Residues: CASSPGTGILGYGYTF. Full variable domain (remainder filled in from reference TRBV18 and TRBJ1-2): NAGVMQNPRHLVRRRGQEARLRCSPMKGHSHVYWYRQLPEEGLKFMVYLQKENIIDESGMPKERFSAEFPKEGPSILRIQQVVRGDSAAYFCASSPGTGILGYGYTFGSGTRLTVV.

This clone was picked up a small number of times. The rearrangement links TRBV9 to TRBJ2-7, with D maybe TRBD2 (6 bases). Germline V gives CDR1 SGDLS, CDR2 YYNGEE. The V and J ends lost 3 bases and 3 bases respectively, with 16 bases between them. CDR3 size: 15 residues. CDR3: CASSAQEGRGYEQYF. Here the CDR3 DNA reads TGTGCCAGCAGCGCCCAGGAGGGCCGGGGCTACGAGCAGTACTTC.

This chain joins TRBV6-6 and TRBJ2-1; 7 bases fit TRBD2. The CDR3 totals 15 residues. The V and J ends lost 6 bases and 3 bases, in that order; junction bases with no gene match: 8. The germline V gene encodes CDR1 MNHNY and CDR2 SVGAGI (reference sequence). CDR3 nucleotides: TGTGCCAGCAGCAAACCGGGACTAAGCTACAATGAGCAGTTCTTC. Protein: CASSKPGLSYNEQFF.

The CDR3 region is CAREETQYF. CDR3 sequence (DNA): TGTGCCAGGGAGGAGACCCAGTACTTC. The J gene is TRBJ2-5, the V gene TRBV19; D not resolved. V was trimmed by 9 bases and J by 5 bases, leaving 4 bases between them. CDR1 is LNHDA, CDR2 SQIVND, per germline (reference sequence). The CDR3 totals 9 residues.

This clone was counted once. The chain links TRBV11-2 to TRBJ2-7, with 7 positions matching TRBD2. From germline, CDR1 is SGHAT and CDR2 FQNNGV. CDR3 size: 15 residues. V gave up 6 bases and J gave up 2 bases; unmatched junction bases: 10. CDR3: CASRPAGTNPYEQYF. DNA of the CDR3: TGTGCCAGCAGACCTGCCGGGACTAACCCCTACGAGCAGTACTTC.

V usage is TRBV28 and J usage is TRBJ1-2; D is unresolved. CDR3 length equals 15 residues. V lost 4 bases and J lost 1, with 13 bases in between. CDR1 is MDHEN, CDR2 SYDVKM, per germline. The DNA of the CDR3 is TGTGCCAGCAGTTCCCCCGGGATAAGTAACTATGGCTACACCTTC. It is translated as CASSSPGISNYGYTF.

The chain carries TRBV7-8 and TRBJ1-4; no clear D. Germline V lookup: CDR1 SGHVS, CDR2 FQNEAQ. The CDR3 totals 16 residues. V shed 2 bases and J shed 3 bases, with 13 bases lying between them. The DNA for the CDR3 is TGTGCCAGCAGCTTATACTCTCGGGTTCCTAATGAAAAACTGTTTTTT. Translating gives CASSLYSRVPNEKLFF.

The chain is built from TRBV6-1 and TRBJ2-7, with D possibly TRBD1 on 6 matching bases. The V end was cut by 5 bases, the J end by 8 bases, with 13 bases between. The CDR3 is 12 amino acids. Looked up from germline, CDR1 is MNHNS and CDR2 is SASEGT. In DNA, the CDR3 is TGTGCCAGCAGTTCACAGGGTTCCCAGCAGTACTTC. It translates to CASSSQGSQQYF.

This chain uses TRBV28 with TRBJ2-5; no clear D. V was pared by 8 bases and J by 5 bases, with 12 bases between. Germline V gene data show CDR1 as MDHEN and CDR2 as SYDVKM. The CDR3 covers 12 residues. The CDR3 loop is CASGPYRETQYF. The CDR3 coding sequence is TGTGCCAGCGGGCCCTACCGTGAGACCCAGTACTTC.

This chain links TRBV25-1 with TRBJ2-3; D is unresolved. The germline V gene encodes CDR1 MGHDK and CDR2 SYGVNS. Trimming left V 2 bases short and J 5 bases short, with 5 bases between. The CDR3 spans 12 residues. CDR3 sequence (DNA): TGTGCCAGCAGTGAAGGAGAAGATACGCAGTATTTT. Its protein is CASSEGEDTQYF.

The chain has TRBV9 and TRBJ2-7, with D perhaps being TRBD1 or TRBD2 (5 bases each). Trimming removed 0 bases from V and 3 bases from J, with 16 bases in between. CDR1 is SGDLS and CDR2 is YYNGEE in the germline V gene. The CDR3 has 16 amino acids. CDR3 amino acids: CASSVAGQANNYEQYF. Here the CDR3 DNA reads TGTGCCAGCAGCGTAGCGGGGCAGGCTAACAACTACGAGCAGTACTTC.

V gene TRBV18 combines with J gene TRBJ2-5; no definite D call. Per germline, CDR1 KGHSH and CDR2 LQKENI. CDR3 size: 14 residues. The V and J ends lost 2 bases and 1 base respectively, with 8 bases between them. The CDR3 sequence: CASSPSNSQETQYF. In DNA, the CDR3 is TGTGCCAGCTCACCATCCAACTCCCAAGAGACCCAGTACTTC.